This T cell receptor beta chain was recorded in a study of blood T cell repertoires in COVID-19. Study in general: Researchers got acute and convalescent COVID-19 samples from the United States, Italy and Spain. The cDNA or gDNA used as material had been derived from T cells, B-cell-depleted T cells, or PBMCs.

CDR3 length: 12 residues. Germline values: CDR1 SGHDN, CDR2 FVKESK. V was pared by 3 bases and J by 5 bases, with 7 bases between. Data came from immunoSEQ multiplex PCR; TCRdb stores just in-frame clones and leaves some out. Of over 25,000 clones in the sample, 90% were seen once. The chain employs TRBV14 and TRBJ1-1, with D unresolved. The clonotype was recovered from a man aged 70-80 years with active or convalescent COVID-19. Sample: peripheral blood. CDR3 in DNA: TGTGCCAGCAGCCAGAGGGTAACTGAAGCTTTCTTT. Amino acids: CASSQRVTEAFF.